The 8 T cell receptor beta chains reported below all come from one sample, sequenced in a study of blood T cell repertoires in COVID-19. TCRdb's table, derived via immunoSEQ multiplex PCR, lists solely in-frame clones and lacks some. Here the sample spans about 360,000 clones, around 82% being singletons. The sample comprised peripheral blood. Receptors originate from a man aged 30-40 years with active or convalescent COVID-19.

On this clone: At one boundary the junction diverges from the germline segment, which might be a read error. V is TRBV3-1 (or the pseudogene TRBV3-2) and J is TRBJ1-4; 8 bases line up with TRBD1. Germline CDR1 is LGHDT and CDR2 is YNNKEL (reference sequence). This CDR3 contains 12 residues. In DNA form, the CDR3 reads TGTGCCAGCAGCCAAGCCCAGGGGGCACCCCGTTTT. Amino acid sequence: CASSQAQGAPRF.

The chain carries TRBV5-4 and TRBJ2-7; D perhaps matches TRBD1 (6 bases). Trimming cost V 3 bases and J 3 bases, with 13 bases left between them. Germline CDR1 and CDR2: SGHNT and YYREEE (reference sequence). CDR3 length equals 14 residues. This CDR3 reads CASSYTTGVYEQYF. The CDR3 bases are TGTGCCAGCAGCTACACGACAGGAGTCTACGAGCAGTACTTC.

This chain links TRBV5-1 with TRBJ1-4, with TRBD1 identical over 11 bases. J was trimmed by 8 bases and V by 2 bases; bases with no gene match: 8. Germline CDR1 is SGHRS and CDR2 is YFSETQ. The CDR3 covers 16 residues. Here the CDR3 reads CASSFRTGGAGEKLFF. CDR3 DNA sequence: TGCGCCAGCAGCTTCCGGACAGGGGGCGCGGGGGAAAAACTGTTTTTT.

The chain uses TRBV6-5 and TRBJ2-5; 8 positions match TRBD1. Germline-derived CDR1 and CDR2 are MNHEY and SVGAGI. The CDR3 loop spans 15 amino acids. The V and J ends lost 6 bases and 5 bases, in that order; junction bases with no gene match: 11. The CDR3 DNA sequence: TGTGCCAGCAGAGAGCGGCAGGGGGCGACGGAGACCCAGTACTTC. Amino acid sequence: CASRERQGATETQYF.

The CDR3 region has the DNA TGTGCCAGCAGTCAGACCGGGACTAGCGGTAACAATGAGCAGTTCTTC. Translation gives CASSQTGTSGNNEQFF. The V call is TRBV7-6, the J call TRBJ2-1, with 11 bases lining up with TRBD2. This CDR3 region has 16 residues. The V segment lost 6 bases and the J segment 5 bases; nucleotides outside the gene matches: 9. Looked up from germline, CDR1 is SGHVS and CDR2 is FNYEAQ.

V usage is TRBV29-1 and J usage is TRBJ1-5; perhaps TRBD1 as D (6 bases). This CDR3 has 13 amino acids. The V gene lost 4 bases and the J gene lost 7 bases, with 14 bases spanning the gap. Germline V gene lookup returns CDR1 SQVTM and CDR2 ANQGSEA. The CDR3 DNA sequence: TGCAGCGTTGGCTGGGGGCATGGCCAGCCCCAGCATTTT. Amino acid sequence: CSVGWGHGQPQHF.

The rearrangement links TRBV6-2 or TRBV6-3 to TRBJ2-7, with unresolved D. Germline-derived CDR1 and CDR2 are MNHEY and SVGEGT. V lost 2 bases and J 4 bases, leaving 3 bases between the germline ends. The CDR3 is made up of 11 amino acids. CDR3: CASSYAYEQYF. Written as DNA, the CDR3 is TGTGCCAGCAGTTACGCGTACGAGCAGTACTTC.

The J gene is TRBJ1-6, the V gene TRBV27, with D maybe TRBD1 (5 bases). The CDR3 consists of 16 residues. The germline V gene encodes CDR1 MNHEY and CDR2 SMNVEV (reference sequence). V shed 8 bases and J shed 7 bases, with 21 bases lying between them. Written as DNA, the CDR3 is TGTGCCAGCCTCTCCCAGGGAAGCTCCCCGAATTCACCCCTCCACTTT. Protein product: CASLSQGSSPNSPLHF.